These 19 T cell receptor beta chains originate from one sample sequenced in a study of somatic mutations in cytotoxic T cells in rheumatoid arthritis. Sequenced by immunoSEQ multiplex PCR; TCRdb stores in-frame clones only, minus some. The sample lists more than 12,000 clones, around 70% occurring once. Sample: CD8+ T cells sorted from blood. These receptors were collected from an adult with rheumatoid arthritis.

This chain links TRBV19 with TRBJ2-1; 7 positions agree with TRBD1. V lost 6 bases and J lost 3; bases outside the gene matches: 8. Germline V gene lookup returns CDR1 LNHDA and CDR2 SQIVND (reference sequence). This CDR3 spans 15 amino acids. CDR3 sequence: CASSRDRGGYNEQFF. CDR3 bases: TGTGCCAGTAGCCGGGACAGAGGGGGCTACAATGAGCAGTTCTTC. Using reference TRBV19 and TRBJ2-1 for the parts outside the CDR3, the full variable domain is DGGITQSPKYLFRKEGQNVTLSCEQNLNHDAMYWYRQDPGQGLRLIYYSQIVNDFQKGDIAEGYSVSREKKESFPLTVTSAQKNPTAFYLCASSRDRGGYNEQFFGPGTRLTVL.

The chain couples TRBV30 to TRBJ2-3; 8 bases match TRBD1. The germline V gene has CDR1 GTSNPN and CDR2 SVGIG (reference sequence). V gave up 0 bases and J gave up 6 bases; unmatched junction bases: 5. The length of the CDR3 is 14 residues. CDR3 sequence reads: CAWSVGQGADTQYF. In nucleotides, the CDR3 is TGTGCCTGGAGTGTAGGACAGGGCGCGGATACGCAGTATTTT.

This chain uses TRBV2 with TRBJ2-5, with 8 bases that match TRBD1. The CDR3 covers 15 residues. Germline V lookup: CDR1 SNHLY, CDR2 FYNNEI. The V and J ends lost 10 bases and 4 bases, in that order; junction bases with no gene match: 14. CDR3 amino acids: CATPEAGQGGETQYF. CDR3 sequence (DNA): TGTGCCACCCCAGAGGCAGGACAGGGAGGAGAGACCCAGTACTTC.

A few counts support this clone. The V and J genes are TRBV7-3 and TRBJ1-1; D gene ambiguous. The germline CDR1 and CDR2 sequences are SGHTA and FQGTGA. Between the trimmed V and J ends, which lost 5 bases and 1 base, there was a span of 8 bases. This CDR3 has 13 amino acids. CDR3 in amino acids: CASSPDGNTEAFF. Here the CDR3 DNA reads TGTGCCAGCAGCCCAGACGGGAACACTGAAGCTTTCTTT.

The chain couples TRBV5-4 to TRBJ1-1; D unclear. V gave up 5 bases and J gave up 6 bases, with 14 bases separating them. Germline V lookup: CDR1 SGHNT, CDR2 YYREEE (reference sequence). This CDR3 is built from 13 residues. The CDR3 loop is CASRTSLTPEAFF. The CDR3 region has the DNA TGTGCCAGCAGGACATCTCTAACGCCTGAAGCTTTCTTT. The full variable domain, in which reference TRBV5-4 and TRBJ1-1 provide the parts outside the CDR3, is ETGVTQSPTHLIKTRGQQVTLRCSSQSGHNTVSWYQQALGQGPQFIFQYYREEENGRGNFPPRFSGLQFPNYSSELNVNALELDDSALYLCASRTSLTPEAFFGQGTRLTVV.

The chain is built from TRBV6-5 and TRBJ1-5; 8 bases agree with TRBD1. This CDR3 is built from 14 residues. Germline assignment: CDR1 MNHEY and CDR2 SVGAGI. The trim removed 6 bases at V and 2 bases at J, leaving 3 bases unmatched. The CDR3: CASRLTGGNQPQHF. CDR3 sequence (DNA): TGTGCCAGCAGACTGACAGGGGGCAATCAGCCCCAGCATTTT.

In nucleotides, the CDR3 is TGTGCCAGCAGCCCATCGAAGGGATACAATGAGCAGTTCTTC. Residues: CASSPSKGYNEQFF. The V and J genes are TRBV4-2 and TRBJ2-1, with D hard to call. The germline V gene encodes CDR1 LGHNA and CDR2 YNFKEQ. Trimming left V 4 bases short and J 4 bases short, with 11 bases between. CDR3 length: 14 residues.

The genes are TRBV28 and TRBJ1-1; the D gene is possibly TRBD1 (6 bases). Germline V gene lookup returns CDR1 MDHEN and CDR2 SYDVKM. There are 13 residues in the CDR3. Trimming removed 5 bases at V and 3 bases at J, with 10 bases between. The CDR3 spells CASSDQGYTEAFF. The CDR3 region has the DNA TGTGCCAGCAGTGATCAGGGGTACACTGAAGCTTTCTTT.

V gene TRBV19 combines with J gene TRBJ1-2, with no clear D. V lost 4 bases and J lost 6, with 6 bases in between. The CDR3 sequence is 11 residues long. The V gene's germline CDR1 is LNHDA and CDR2 SQIVND (reference sequence). The CDR3, as DNA: TGTGCCAGTAGTACCTGGGATGGCTACACCTTC. Protein product: CASSTWDGYTF.

The rearrangement links TRBV7-6 to TRBJ2-7; no reliable D call. The CDR3 runs 13 residues. Germline V gene data show CDR1 as SGHVS and CDR2 as FNYEAQ. Trimming shortened V by 1 base and J by 3 bases, and 7 bases separated the two germline ends. Written as DNA, the CDR3 is TGTGCCAGCAGCTTAGGAGAACTCTACGAGCAGTACTTC. Protein sequence: CASSLGELYEQYF. Together with reference TRBV7-6 and TRBJ2-7, the CDR3 gives the full variable domain: GAGVSQSPRYKVTKRGQDVALRCDPISGHVSLYWYRQALGQGPEFLTYFNYEAQQDKSGLPNDRFSAERPEGSISTLTIQRTEQRDSAMYRCASSLGELYEQYFGPGTRLTVT.

The chain links TRBV11-2 to TRBJ2-2; 10 nucleotides agree with TRBD1. The V gene's germline CDR1 is SGHAT and CDR2 FQNNGV. V was pared by 3 bases and J by 5 bases, with 12 bases of the junction left unmatched. The CDR3 contains 18 residues. The CDR3 coding sequence is TGTGCCAGCAGCTTGGCCTTCGGACAGGGGGTGCAAACCGGGGAGCTGTTTTTT. Its protein product is CASSLAFGQGVQTGELFF.

V usage is TRBV15 and J usage is TRBJ2-5; no definite D call. Between the trimmed V and J ends, which lost 3 bases and 7 bases, there was a span of 12 bases. Germline-derived CDR1 and CDR2 are LNHNV and YYDKDF (reference sequence). The CDR3 has 13 residues. In nucleotides, the CDR3 is TGTGCCACCAGCAGGACGGCAACGGGGACCCAGTACTTC. It specifies CATSRTATGTQYF.

V is TRBV27 and J is TRBJ2-5, with 10 bases matching TRBD2. Germline CDR1 reads MNHEY; CDR2 reads SMNVEV (reference sequence). The CDR3 is 15 amino acids. Losses at the gene ends were 6 bases for V and 5 bases for J; bases not matched to a gene: 9. In DNA, the CDR3 is TGTGCCAGCAGGAAACTAGCGGGAAAGGCGGAGACCCAGTACTTC. It translates to CASRKLAGKAETQYF.

V is TRBV6-1 and J is TRBJ2-2; possible D gene TRBD1, 5 bases. The CDR3 has 14 amino acids. Deletions cut 9 bases from V and 0 bases from J, with 11 bases between. CDR1 and CDR2 (germline): MNHNS, SASEGT. As DNA, the CDR3 is TGTGCCAGTGATGACAGCGCGAACACCGGGGAGCTGTTTTTT. It encodes CASDDSANTGELFF.

DNA of the CDR3: TGTGCCAGCAGCTTAGCTTTGGGGAATGAGCAGTTCTTC. As protein: CASSLALGNEQFF. The chain links TRBV7-6 to TRBJ2-1, with D uncertain. CDR1 and CDR2 (germline): SGHVS, FNYEAQ. The CDR3 is 13 amino acids. Trimming took off 0 bases at V and 7 bases at J, with 7 bases between the two ends.

The J gene is TRBJ2-1, the V gene TRBV7-8; tentatively, D is TRBD2 (5 bases). This CDR3 contains 14 residues. The V gene's germline CDR1 is SGHVS and CDR2 FQNEAQ. V was pared by 5 bases and J by 9 bases, with 17 bases between. CDR3 region: CASSPRTLGGEQFF. The CDR3 coding sequence is TGTGCCAGCAGCCCTAGAACACTAGGTGGTGAGCAGTTCTTC.

The gene calls are TRBV7-9 and TRBJ2-7, with 9 positions matching TRBD1. The CDR3 runs to 14 residues. The germline CDR1 and CDR2 sequences are SEHNR and FQNEAQ (reference sequence). J lost 0 bases, V lost 5 bases, and 2 bases had no gene match. CDR3 residues: CASSTDRGSYEQYF. The CDR3 DNA sequence: TGTGCCAGCAGCACGGACAGGGGCTCCTACGAGCAGTACTTC.

This rearrangement joins TRBV7-2 to TRBJ2-3; weak D call: TRBD1 (6 bases). Germline V CDR1 and CDR2: SGHTA, FQGNSA. The CDR3 spans 15 residues. V was shortened by 3 bases and J by 5 bases, with 15 bases between the two germline ends. The CDR3 spells CASSFRPQQGDTQYF. Here the CDR3 DNA reads TGTGCCAGCAGCTTCAGGCCTCAACAGGGAGATACGCAGTATTTT.

This clone was observed once. The rearrangement joins TRBV14 to TRBJ1-2; D call uncertain. This CDR3 has 13 residues. Germline lookup yields CDR1 SGHDN and CDR2 FVKESK. Trimming pared 3 bases from V and 5 bases from J, leaving 10 bases between. CDR3 protein: CASSQATGYGYTF. CDR3 sequence (DNA): TGTGCCAGCAGCCAGGCCACCGGTTATGGCTACACCTTC.